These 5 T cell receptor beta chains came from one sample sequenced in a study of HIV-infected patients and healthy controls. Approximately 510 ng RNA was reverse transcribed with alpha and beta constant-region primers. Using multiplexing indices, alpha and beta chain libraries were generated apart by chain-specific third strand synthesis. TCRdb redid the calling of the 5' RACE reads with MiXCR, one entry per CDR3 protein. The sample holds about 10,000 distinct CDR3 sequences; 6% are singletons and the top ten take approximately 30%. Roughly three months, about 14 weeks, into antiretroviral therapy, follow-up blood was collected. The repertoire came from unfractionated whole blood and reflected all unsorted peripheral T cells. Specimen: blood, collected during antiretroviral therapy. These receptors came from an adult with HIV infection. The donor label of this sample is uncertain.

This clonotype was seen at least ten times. The CDR3 sequence is CSARDLAGARTDTQYF. In DNA, the CDR3 is TGCAGTGCTAGAGATCTCGCGGGGGCACGCACAGATACGCAGTATTTT. J is TRBJ2-3 and V is TRBV20-1, with D perhaps TRBD2 (7 bases). CDR1 and CDR2 from the germline V gene are DFQATT and SNEGSKA (reference sequence). The CDR3 extends over 16 amino acids. V shed 0 bases and J shed 1 base, with 14 bases lying between them.

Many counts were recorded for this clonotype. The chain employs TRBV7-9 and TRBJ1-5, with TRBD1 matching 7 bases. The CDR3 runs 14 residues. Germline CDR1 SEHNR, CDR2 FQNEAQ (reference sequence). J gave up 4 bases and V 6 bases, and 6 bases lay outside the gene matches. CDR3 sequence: CASSPGQLNQPQHF. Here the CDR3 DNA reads TGTGCCAGCAGTCCGGGACAGTTGAATCAGCCCCAGCATTTT.

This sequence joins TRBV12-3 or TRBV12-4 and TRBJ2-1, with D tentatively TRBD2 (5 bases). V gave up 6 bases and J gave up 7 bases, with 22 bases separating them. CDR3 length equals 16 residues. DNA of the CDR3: TGTGCCAGCAGCCCCAGGCTAGCTGCCGATGGGAATGAGCAGTTCTTC. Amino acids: CASSPRLAADGNEQFF.

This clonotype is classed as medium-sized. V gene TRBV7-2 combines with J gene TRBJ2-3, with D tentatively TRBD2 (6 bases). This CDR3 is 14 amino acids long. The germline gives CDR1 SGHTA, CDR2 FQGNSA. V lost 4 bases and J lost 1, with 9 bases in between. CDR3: CASSSPGGTDTQYF. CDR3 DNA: TGTGCCAGCAGCTCCCCGGGGGGCACAGATACGCAGTATTTT.

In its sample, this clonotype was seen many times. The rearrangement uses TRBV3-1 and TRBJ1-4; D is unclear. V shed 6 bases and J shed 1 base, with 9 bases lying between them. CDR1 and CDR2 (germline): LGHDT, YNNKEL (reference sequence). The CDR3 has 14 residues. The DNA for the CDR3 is TGTGCCAGCAGTCTGGGTGGAACTAATGAAAAACTGTTTTTT. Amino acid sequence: CASSLGGTNEKLFF.